These 30 T cell receptor beta chains came from one sample sequenced in a study of T cell repertoires in cytomegalovirus infection. TCRdb re-analysed the reads in MiXCR, keeping a single row per CDR3 protein. The repertoire has approximately 730,000 distinct CDR3 sequences, almost 30% of them found once; the top ten carry approximately 14%. These receptors have no known antigen. Specimen: cultured CD8+ T cells from PBMCs, collected from culture after CMV antigen stimulation. Receptors were obtained from a human donor in good health (CMV status not recorded). Some clones in this sample may be carry-over from other donors' samples.

This chain connects TRBV6-1 to TRBJ1-1; 9 bases are a match to TRBD1. V lost 6 bases, J lost 5 bases, and 10 bases stayed unmatched. The CDR3 loop spans 15 amino acids. The germline V gene encodes CDR1 MNHNS and CDR2 SASEGT. The CDR3 DNA reads TGTGCCAGCAGAACCGGAGGACAGGGGAGAACTGAAGCTTTCTTT. Encoded protein: CASRTGGQGRTEAFF.

V usage is TRBV6-2 or TRBV6-3 and J usage is TRBJ2-7; no reliable D call. This CDR3 contains 13 residues. Germline values: CDR1 MNHEY, CDR2 SVGEGT. Deletions cut 6 bases from V and 0 bases from J, with 9 bases between. CDR3 sequence (DNA): TGTGCCAGCAGGAACTATAACTCCTACGAGCAGTACTTC. Its protein product is CASRNYNSYEQYF.

This clonotype showed up just a few times. The chain joins TRBV27 to TRBJ1-4, with D unresolved. Germline V gene sequence: CDR1 MNHEY, CDR2 SMNVEV (reference sequence). The V end was cut by 5 bases, the J end by 7 bases, with 14 bases between. CDR3 length equals 14 residues. For the CDR3, the DNA is TGTGCCAGCAGTCCCGATCCTTTGACTGAAAAACTGTTTTTT. Translation: CASSPDPLTEKLFF.

This chain uses TRBV7-9 with TRBJ1-1; D ambiguous. The germline V gene encodes CDR1 SEHNR and CDR2 FQNEAQ (reference sequence). The CDR3 contains 15 residues. The V and J ends lost 5 bases and 0 bases respectively, with 13 bases between them. As DNA, the CDR3 is TGTGCCAGCAGCATCTTCTTATCTCTGAACACTGAAGCTTTCTTT. It encodes CASSIFLSLNTEAFF.

This clonotype has more than one count but fewer than ten. V usage is TRBV12-3 or TRBV12-4 and J usage is TRBJ2-5, with D tentatively TRBD1 (6 bases). The length of the CDR3 is 14 residues. V shed 6 bases and J shed 3 bases, with 14 bases lying between them. CDR3 sequence: CASSQTHREETQYF. DNA for the CDR3: TGTGCCAGCAGCCAGACCCACAGGGAAGAGACCCAGTACTTC.

The V gene is TRBV19, the J gene TRBJ2-7; 9 bases line up with TRBD1. The ends lost 6 bases at V and 7 bases at J; junction bases unmatched: 10. Germline lookup yields CDR1 LNHDA and CDR2 SQIVND (reference sequence). CDR3 length: 14 residues. The CDR3 loop reads CASSNSGTGHEQYF. Written as DNA, the CDR3 is TGTGCCAGTAGCAACTCGGGGACAGGGCATGAGCAGTACTTC. The full variable domain, completed using reference TRBV19 and TRBJ2-7, is DGGITQSPKYLFRKEGQNVTLSCEQNLNHDAMYWYRQDPGQGLRLIYYSQIVNDFQKGDIAEGYSVSREKKESFPLTVTSAQKNPTAFYLCASSNSGTGHEQYFGPGTRLTVT.

Remarks on this clonotype: A read error may produce the germline difference seen at one junction end. CDR3 sequence reads: CASSQEPPRYTPEKLFF. The CDR3 region has the DNA TGTGCCAGCAGCCAAGAACCACCGCGGTATACTCCTGAAAAACTGTTTTTT. The rearrangement links TRBV4-1 to TRBJ1-4; D is uncertain. CDR3 length: 17 residues. Germline V CDR1 and CDR2: MGHRA, YSYEKL.

The V gene is TRBV12-3 or TRBV12-4, the J gene TRBJ1-5; the D gene is possibly TRBD1 (6 bases). This CDR3 is 14 amino acids long. The germline V and J ends were trimmed by 4 bases and 7 bases, with 14 bases remaining between them. The CDR3 nucleotides are TGTGCCAGCAGTTCGGGGGGGGCCCAGCAGCCCCAGCATTTT. It specifies CASSSGGAQQPQHF.

This clonotype has a single count. V usage is TRBV5-1 and J usage is TRBJ2-5, with D tentatively TRBD2 (6 bases). Trimming left V 7 bases short and J 3 bases short, with 13 bases between. This CDR3 has 13 residues. Germline V gene lookup returns CDR1 SGHRS and CDR2 YFSETQ. CDR3 loop: CASSGGLEETQYF. The CDR3 DNA reads TGCGCCAGCTCCGGAGGGTTAGAAGAGACCCAGTACTTC.

There are a few counts of this clonotype. The chain carries TRBV16 and TRBJ2-3; TRBD2 matches 15 bases. After removal of 3 bases from V and 2 bases from J, the junction contained 12 bases not matched to a gene. The V gene's germline CDR1 is KGHSY and CDR2 FQNENV. The CDR3 spans 20 residues. CDR3 sequence (DNA): TGTGCCAGCAGCCACCGATTGCCGGGACTAGCGGGGGGTTACACAGATACGCAGTATTTT. Amino acids: CASSHRLPGLAGGYTDTQYF. The full variable domain, in which reference TRBV16 and TRBJ2-3 provide the parts outside the CDR3, is GEEVAQTPKHLVRGEGQKAKLYCAPIKGHSYVFWYQQVLKNEFKFLISFQNENVFDETGMPKERFSAKCLPNSPCSLEIQATKLEDSAVYFCASSHRLPGLAGGYTDTQYFGPGTRLTVL.

In this sample, this clonotype turned up a few times. V and J are TRBV2 and TRBJ1-5, with 8 bases identical to TRBD1. CDR3 length: 15 amino acids. V lost 7 bases and J lost 4; bases outside the gene matches: 9. Germline V CDR1 and CDR2: SNHLY, FYNNEI. The CDR3 sequence is CASKLRTGTNQPQHF. DNA of the CDR3: TGTGCCAGCAAGTTACGGACAGGGACGAATCAGCCCCAGCATTTT.

This clonotype was seen only a few times. The V call is TRBV7-9, the J call TRBJ2-4, with a weak D call TRBD2 (6 bases). Trimming took 4 bases from V and 3 from J, leaving 13 bases between them. CDR3 length: 15 residues. Germline-derived CDR1 and CDR2 are SEHNR and FQNEAQ (reference sequence). The CDR3 DNA reads TGTGCCAGCAGCTATTCCGGGGGTGACAAAAACATTCAGTACTTC. Translation: CASSYSGGDKNIQYF.

The sample holds a few counts of this clonotype. The rearrangement links TRBV12-5 to TRBJ2-2; TRBD1 agrees at 7 bases. V shed 6 bases, J shed 6 bases, and the junction held 13 bases outside the gene matches. This CDR3 contains 16 residues. CDR1 is LGHNT, CDR2 FRNRAP, per germline. The CDR3 loop reads CASGFTSGQGAGELFF. The CDR3 bases are TGTGCTAGTGGCTTCACCTCCGGCCAGGGGGCCGGGGAGCTGTTTTTT.

This sequence joins TRBV7-9 and TRBJ1-2; D not certain. The CDR3 has 13 amino acids. The germline V gene encodes CDR1 SEHNR and CDR2 FQNEAQ (reference sequence). V lost 3 bases and J lost 5, with 10 bases in between. The CDR3 loop is CASSFPGEYGYTF. The DNA of the CDR3 is TGTGCCAGCAGCTTTCCCGGGGAATATGGCTACACCTTC.

The V and J genes are TRBV9 and TRBJ2-5, with 7 bases aligning to TRBD2. This CDR3 is built from 14 residues. Trimming removed 3 bases from V and 4 bases from J; junction bases left unmatched: 6. Germline assignment: CDR1 SGDLS and CDR2 YYNGEE. The CDR3 loop is CASSDGTKIETQYF. Here the CDR3 DNA reads TGTGCCAGCAGCGACGGGACTAAAATAGAGACCCAGTACTTC.

There are a few counts of this clonotype. The V and J genes are TRBV6-6 and TRBJ1-4; 12 positions match TRBD1. Trimming removed 4 bases from V and 1 base from J; junction bases left unmatched: 10. The CDR3 covers 19 residues. The germline V gene has CDR1 MNHNY and CDR2 SVGAGI (reference sequence). CDR3 in amino acids: CASSLTGTGGLGTNEKLFF. The CDR3 bases are TGTGCCAGCAGTTTGACCGGGACAGGGGGCCTTGGAACTAATGAAAAACTGTTTTTT.

The chain is built from TRBV7-6 and TRBJ1-1, with D possibly being TRBD1 (5 bases). CDR3 size: 14 residues. The V end lost 7 bases, the J end lost 4 bases, and 16 bases lay between the germline ends. Germline-derived CDR1 and CDR2 are SGHVS and FNYEAQ. The CDR3 region is CASTTLDGGTEAFF. For the CDR3, the DNA is TGTGCCAGCACCACCCTAGATGGGGGCACTGAAGCTTTCTTT.

This clonotype appeared many times. The CDR3 sequence: CASSLAVVRELFF. The CDR3 nucleotides are TGTGCCAGCAGCTTAGCCGTAGTCCGGGAGCTGTTTTTT. The rearrangement joins TRBV7-8 to TRBJ2-2; D gene unclear. Trimming shortened V by 0 bases and J by 9 bases, and 8 bases separated the two germline ends. The CDR3 contains 13 residues. CDR1 is SGHVS, CDR2 FQNEAQ, per germline.

There are many counts of this clonotype. The chain is built from TRBV7-2 and TRBJ2-4; TRBD2 matches at 7 bases. J gave up 7 bases and V 6 bases, and 6 bases lay outside the gene matches. This CDR3 contains 13 residues. The germline CDR1 and CDR2 sequences are SGHTA and FQGNSA. In nucleotides, the CDR3 is TGTGCCAGCAGGCCGGGGGGAGGGAACATTCAGTACTTC. Its protein is CASRPGGGNIQYF.

This clonotype was detected a few times. J is TRBJ2-7 and V is TRBV6-2 or TRBV6-3; possibly TRBD1 for D (6 bases). CDR1 and CDR2 (germline): MNHEY, SVGEGT. The ends were cut back, 4 bases at V and 2 bases at J, with 12 bases in the middle. The CDR3 has 14 amino acids. The CDR3 sequence: CASSFLDRPYEQYV. For the CDR3, the DNA is TGTGCCAGCAGTTTCCTTGACAGGCCCTACGAGCAGTACGTC.

The chain links TRBV24-1 to TRBJ1-5, with D perhaps matching TRBD1 (6 bases). Trimming took off 1 base at V and 4 bases at J, with 13 bases between the two ends. Germline CDR1 reads KGHDR; CDR2 reads SFDVKD. This CDR3 is built from 16 residues. The CDR3 is CATSDFHVRGNQPQHF. CDR3 DNA: TGTGCCACCAGTGATTTCCACGTCAGGGGTAATCAGCCCCAGCATTTT.

The chain is built from TRBV12-3 or TRBV12-4 and TRBJ2-5; D not certain. The CDR3 is 14 residues long. The germline V and J ends were trimmed by 4 bases and 1 base, with 10 bases remaining between them. The CDR3 sequence is CASSSTTSQETQYF. CDR3 nucleotides: TGTGCCAGCAGTTCAACGACATCCCAAGAGACCCAGTACTTC.

This chain links TRBV28 with TRBJ2-7; possibly TRBD1 for D (5 bases). The CDR3 spans 14 residues. The V and J ends lost 2 bases and 3 bases respectively, with 11 bases between them. The germline gives CDR1 MDHEN, CDR2 SYDVKM. The CDR3 nucleotides read TGTGCCAGCAGTTTAGATAGACAGATCTACGAGCAGTACGTC. This gives the protein CASSLDRQIYEQYV.

This clonotype was counted a few times. The CDR3 nucleotides are TGTGCCAGCAGTTTTAGCCGGGTGGGACCGAACACTGAAGCTTTCTTT. This gives the protein CASSFSRVGPNTEAFF. The rearrangement links TRBV28 to TRBJ1-1; D possibly corresponds to TRBD1 (5 bases). Germline V gene data show CDR1 as MDHEN and CDR2 as SYDVKM. V was cut by 3 bases and J by 1 base, with 15 bases left in between. This CDR3 has 16 residues.

This chain links TRBV27 with TRBJ1-1, with TRBD1 as a possible D gene (5 bases). The CDR3 spans 15 residues. Germline assignment: CDR1 MNHEY and CDR2 SMNVEV (reference sequence). Between the trimmed V and J ends, which lost 5 bases and 5 bases, there was a span of 18 bases. The CDR3 is CASSPPGTPTTEAFF. Here the CDR3 DNA reads TGTGCCAGCAGTCCCCCGGGGACCCCAACTACTGAAGCTTTCTTT.

J is TRBJ2-1 and V is TRBV27; D is undetermined. The CDR3 covers 16 residues. The germline gives CDR1 MNHEY, CDR2 SMNVEV (reference sequence). Trimming stripped 5 bases from V and 2 bases from J, with 16 bases between. The CDR3 DNA is TGTGCCAGCAGTCTTATGGCCTGGGGTACCTACAATGAGCAGTTCTTC. Encoded protein: CASSLMAWGTYNEQFF.

The genes are TRBV12-3 or TRBV12-4 and TRBJ1-1; D is uncertain. This CDR3 has 14 residues. Trimming took 6 bases from V and 1 from J, leaving 12 bases between them. CDR3 bases: TGTGCCAGCAGCCGCTCCAGAGGGAACACTGAAGCTTTCTTT. It codes for CASSRSRGNTEAFF.

This chain uses TRBV13 with TRBJ1-1; maybe TRBD1 (5 bases). V shed 1 base and J shed 1 base, with 7 bases lying between them. The germline V gene has CDR1 PRHDT and CDR2 FYEKMQ (reference sequence). This CDR3 spans 14 amino acids. CDR3 nucleotides: TGTGCCAGCAGCTTAGTACAGGAGAACACTGAAGCTTTCTTT. Translating gives CASSLVQENTEAFF.

This clonotype was detected a few times. V is TRBV27 and J is TRBJ1-5, with a tentative D call TRBD1 (6 bases). Germline V CDR1 and CDR2: MNHEY, SMNVEV (reference sequence). The length of the CDR3 is 14 residues. Trimming shortened V by 9 bases and J by 6 bases, and 18 bases separated the two germline ends. The CDR3 loop is CASQEAQGSQPQHF. In DNA form, the CDR3 reads TGTGCCAGTCAGGAGGCACAGGGAAGTCAGCCCCAGCATTTT.

This sequence joins TRBV4-3 and TRBJ2-5, with D possibly called TRBD1 or TRBD2 (6 bases each). Trimming stripped 0 bases from V and 1 base from J, with 15 bases between. The CDR3 extends over 17 amino acids. CDR1 and CDR2 from the germline V gene are LGHNA and YSLEER. The CDR3 region is CASSQEGPGDFQETQYF. Written as DNA, the CDR3 is TGCGCCAGCAGCCAAGAGGGGCCAGGGGACTTCCAAGAGACCCAGTACTTC.